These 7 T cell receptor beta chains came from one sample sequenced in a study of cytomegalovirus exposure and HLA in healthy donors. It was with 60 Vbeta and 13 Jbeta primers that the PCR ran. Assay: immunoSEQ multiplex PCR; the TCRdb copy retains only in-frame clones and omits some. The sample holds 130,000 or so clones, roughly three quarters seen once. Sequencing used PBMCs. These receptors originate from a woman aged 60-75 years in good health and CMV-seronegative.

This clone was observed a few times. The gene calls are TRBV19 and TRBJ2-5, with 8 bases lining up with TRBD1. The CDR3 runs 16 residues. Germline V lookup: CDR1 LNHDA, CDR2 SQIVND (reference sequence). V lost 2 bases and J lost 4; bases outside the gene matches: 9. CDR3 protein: CASSISAQGAGETQYF. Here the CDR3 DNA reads TGTGCCAGTAGTATATCGGCGCAGGGGGCGGGAGAGACCCAGTACTTC.

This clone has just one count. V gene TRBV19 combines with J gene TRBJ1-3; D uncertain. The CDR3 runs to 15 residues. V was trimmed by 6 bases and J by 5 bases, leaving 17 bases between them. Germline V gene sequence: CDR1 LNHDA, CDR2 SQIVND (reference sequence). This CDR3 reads CASSLRVFNRNTIYF. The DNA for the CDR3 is TGTGCCAGTAGCCTCCGGGTCTTTAACCGAAACACCATATATTTT.

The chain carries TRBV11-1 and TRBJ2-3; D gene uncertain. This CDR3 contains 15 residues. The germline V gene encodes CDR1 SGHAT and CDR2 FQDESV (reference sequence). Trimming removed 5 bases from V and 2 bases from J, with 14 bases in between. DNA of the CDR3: TGTGCCAGCAGCCCCTTAGTGGTCCCCACAGATACGCAGTATTTT. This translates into CASSPLVVPTDTQYF. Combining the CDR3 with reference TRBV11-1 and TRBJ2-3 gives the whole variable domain EAEVAQSPRYKITEKSQAVAFWCDPISGHATLYWYRQILGQGPELLVQFQDESVVDDSQLPKDRFSAERLKGVDSTLKIQPAELGDSAMYLCASSPLVVPTDTQYFGPGTRLTVL.

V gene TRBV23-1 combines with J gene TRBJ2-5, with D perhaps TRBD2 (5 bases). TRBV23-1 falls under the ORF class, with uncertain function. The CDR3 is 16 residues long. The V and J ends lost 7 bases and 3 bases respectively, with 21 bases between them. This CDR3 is CASNARVRGSEETQYF. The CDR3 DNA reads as TGCGCCAGCAACGCCCGTGTACGGGGATCTGAAGAGACCCAGTACTTC.

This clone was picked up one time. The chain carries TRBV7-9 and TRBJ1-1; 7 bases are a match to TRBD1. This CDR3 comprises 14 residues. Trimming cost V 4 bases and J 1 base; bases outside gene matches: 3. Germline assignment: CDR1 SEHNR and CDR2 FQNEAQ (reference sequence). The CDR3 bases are TGTGCCAGCAGCTCACAGGGGACGAACACTGAAGCTTTCTTT. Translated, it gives CASSSQGTNTEAFF.

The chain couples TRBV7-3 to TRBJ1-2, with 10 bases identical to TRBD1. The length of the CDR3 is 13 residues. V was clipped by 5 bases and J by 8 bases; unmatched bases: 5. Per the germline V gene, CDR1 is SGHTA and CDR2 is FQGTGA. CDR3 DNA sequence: TGTGCCAGCAGCCCAGGGACAGGGGTAGGCTACACCTTC. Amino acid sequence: CASSPGTGVGYTF.

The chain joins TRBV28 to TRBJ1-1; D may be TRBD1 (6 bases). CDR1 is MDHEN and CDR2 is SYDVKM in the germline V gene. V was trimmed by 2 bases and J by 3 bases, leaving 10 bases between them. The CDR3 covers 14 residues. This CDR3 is CASSLPGVDTEAFF. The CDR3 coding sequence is TGTGCCAGCAGTTTACCAGGGGTGGACACTGAAGCTTTCTTT.